This TCR beta chain was captured in a study of blood T cell repertoires in COVID-19. The wider study: The United States, Italy and Spain provided the acute and convalescent COVID-19 samples. The cDNA or gDNA used as material had been derived from T cells, B-cell-depleted T cells, or PBMCs.

Sequencing was performed with immunoSEQ multiplex PCR; in TCRdb, only in-frame clones are kept and a portion is missing. The table has approximately 210,000 clones, less than 85% seen once; the top ten hold under 3%. CDR1 is MNHEY, CDR2 SVGEGT, per germline. The CDR3 is 14 residues long. Trimming removed 2 bases at V and 5 bases at J, with 13 bases between. The chain is built from TRBV6-2 or TRBV6-3 and TRBJ2-7; D unclear. This clonotype was sampled from a woman in her seventies with active or convalescent COVID-19. Sequences were obtained from peripheral blood. The DNA for the CDR3 is TGTGCCAGCAGTTACGAGTGGCAGGCCGACGAGCAGTACTTC. This translates into CASSYEWQADEQYF.